The source of this TCR beta chain is a study of blood T cell repertoires in COVID-19 (dated by TCRdb to 2018 to 2021). Background for the entire study: Collaborator samples came from the United States, Italy and Spain and covered acute and convalescent phases of COVID-19. The material from the prospective study consisted of cDNA or gDNA derived from T cells, B-cell-depleted T cells, or PBMCs. Deeply sampled blood TCRbeta repertoires from subjects exposed to, actively infected with, or recovered from COVID-19 were included in the dataset. The repertoires were made available in a free public database intended to serve as a resource for research on the immune response to SARS-CoV-2. The samples were drawn from two sources: the first 160 participants of the ongoing ImmuneRACE study, and 950 to 1,500 subjects contributed by 6 global collaborators. The sample metadata nearly always contained a de-identified subject ID, COVID-19 status, age in years and sex. Where available, HLA class I and class II types were obtained from metadata supplied by the sample provider rather than from assay-based typing.

Whole blood was collected in K2EDTA tubes by collaborating institutions according to the institutions' own protocols. For TCRbeta analysis, collaborators shipped samples as frozen whole blood, isolated PBMCs, or DNA extracted from either of those sample types. Overall results and qualifications from the work: Clinical and demographic metadata were provided uncurated, with the amount varying by source and participant.

V gives up 6 bases and J gives up 3 bases, and the segment between their germline ends measures 15 bases. Reading the germline V gene gives CDR1 MDHEN and CDR2 SYDVKM. The cysteine opens and the phenylalanine closes a CDR3 of 14 amino acids. CDR3 DNA is the only sequence kept; it has 42 bases, read in frame from the first base. The immunoSEQ Assay, a bias-controlled multiplex PCR, was used to amplify TCRbeta CDR3 regions from genomic DNA. The authors processed their data as follows. The number of nucleated cells in each sample was estimated from the amplification of reference gene primers within the assay. To quantify the absolute abundance of each unique TCRbeta CDR3 rearrangement, sequence reads were collapsed and filtered. For each sample, productive Simpson clonality was calculated as the square root of Simpson's diversity index across productive rearrangements. In its TCRdb copy, this immuneACCESS table keeps in-frame sequences only and misses some clones. Where compared with another copy, unresolved V genes explain less than half of these, and the others have no known cause. Clone size and V and J calls were adopted from that table, with D and trimming inferred from the DNA. This sample has some 57,000 clones in its table, and around 90% of those were observed once. The ten most abundant clones make up around 6.9% of the sample.

A note on this clone: What this receptor recognizes is not known. No qualities accompany the bases; no much larger clone lies one base away.

The chain is assembled from TRBV28 and TRBJ2-7; perhaps TRBD2 is the D gene, with 6 bases matching. The specimen sequenced was peripheral blood. This clonotype was sampled from a man aged 45 to 65 with active COVID-19. The CDR3 sequence is CASRSSRGDYEQYF. In nucleotides, the sequence is TGTGCCAGCAGGTCTTCGCGGGGCGACTACGAGCAGTACTTC. Reference TRBV28 and TRBJ2-7 genes cover what lies past the CDR3, so the full variable domain is DVKVTQSSRYLVKRTGEKVFLECVQDMDHENMFWYRQDPGLGLRLIYFSYDVKMKEKGDIPEGYSVSREKKERFSLILESASTNQTSMYLCASRSSRGDYEQYFGPGTRLTVT.